This T cell receptor beta chain was identified during a study of regulatory T cells in long-lasting Graves disease. The overall study: The antithyroid drugs taken by newly diagnosed Graves' patients had been used for under 3 months.

There are a few counts of this clonotype. Antigen: not known. Overall study findings and caveats: Persistent Graves' patients possessed reduced TCR diversity relative to recently diagnosed ones. Because few samples were included, accuracy may have been lower.

The CDR3 sequence is 15 residues long. The junction had 6 bases not matched to a gene; V was cut back by 5 bases and J by 2 bases. CDR1 is SEHNR and CDR2 is FQNEAQ in the germline V gene (reference sequence). For TCR beta, libraries came from iRepertoire HTBI primers and Arm-PCR of CDR3 regions. TCRdb recomputed calls from the multiplex PCR reads with MiXCR, one row per CDR3 protein. The sample has fewer than 550,000 distinct CDR3 sequences; over 15% are singletons. Specified time point: newly diagnosed GD, antithyroid drugs for less than 3 months. TCR sequences were obtained from RNA taken from PBMCs. Patients all came to the study from an endocrinology department in Xi'an, China. The data also belong to a second study, concerning T cells in Graves' hyperthyroidism and ophthalmopathy.

The sample in question was peripheral blood mononuclear cells (PBMCs), obtained at new diagnosis, from a patient treated with antithyroid drugs. The source of this sequence is a woman between 18 and 29 years old with Graves disease. The rearrangement links TRBV7-9 to TRBJ2-3; 8 nucleotides align to TRBD1. The CDR3 nucleotides read TGTGCCAGCAGCACGGACAGGGAGAACACAGATACGCAGTATTTT. As protein: CASSTDRENTDTQYF.